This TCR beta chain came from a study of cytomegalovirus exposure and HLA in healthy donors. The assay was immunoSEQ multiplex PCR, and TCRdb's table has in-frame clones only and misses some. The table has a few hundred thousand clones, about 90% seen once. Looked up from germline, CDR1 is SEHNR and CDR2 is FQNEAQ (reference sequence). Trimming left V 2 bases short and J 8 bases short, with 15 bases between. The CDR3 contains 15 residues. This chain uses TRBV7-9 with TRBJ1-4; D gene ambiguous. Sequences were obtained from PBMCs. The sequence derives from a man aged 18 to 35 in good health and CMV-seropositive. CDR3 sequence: CASSLFSGVGEKLFF. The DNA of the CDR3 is TGTGCCAGCAGCTTATTCTCCGGGGTTGGAGAAAAACTGTTTTTT.